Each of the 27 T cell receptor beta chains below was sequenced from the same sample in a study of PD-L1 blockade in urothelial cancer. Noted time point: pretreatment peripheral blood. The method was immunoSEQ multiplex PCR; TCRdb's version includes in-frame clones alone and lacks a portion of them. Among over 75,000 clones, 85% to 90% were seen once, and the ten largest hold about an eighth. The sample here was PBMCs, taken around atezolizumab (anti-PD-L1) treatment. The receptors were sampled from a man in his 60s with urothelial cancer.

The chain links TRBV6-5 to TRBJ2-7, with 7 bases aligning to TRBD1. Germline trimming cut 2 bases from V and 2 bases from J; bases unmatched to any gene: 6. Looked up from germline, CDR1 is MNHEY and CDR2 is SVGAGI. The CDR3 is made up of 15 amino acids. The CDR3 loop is CASSYDGQGAYEQYF. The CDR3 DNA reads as TGTGCCAGCAGTTACGATGGTCAGGGGGCCTACGAGCAGTACTTC.

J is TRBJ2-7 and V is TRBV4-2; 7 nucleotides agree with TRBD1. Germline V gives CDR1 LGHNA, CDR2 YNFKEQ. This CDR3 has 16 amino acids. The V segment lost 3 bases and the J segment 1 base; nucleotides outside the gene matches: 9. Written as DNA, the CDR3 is TGTGCCAGCAGCCAGGCAGGGACAGCCTCGTCCTACGAGCAGTACTTC. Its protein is CASSQAGTASSYEQYF.

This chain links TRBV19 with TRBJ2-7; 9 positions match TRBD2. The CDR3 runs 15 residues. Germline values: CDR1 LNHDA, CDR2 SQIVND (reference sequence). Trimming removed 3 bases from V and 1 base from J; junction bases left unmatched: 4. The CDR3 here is CASSIASGASYEQYF. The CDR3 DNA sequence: TGTGCCAGTAGTATCGCTAGCGGGGCATCCTACGAGCAGTACTTC.

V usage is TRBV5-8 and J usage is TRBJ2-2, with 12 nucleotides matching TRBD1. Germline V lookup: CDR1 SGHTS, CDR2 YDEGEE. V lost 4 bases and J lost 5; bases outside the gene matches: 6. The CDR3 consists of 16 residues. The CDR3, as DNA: TGTGCCAGCAGCCCTGGGACAGGGGGCTTTACCGGGGAGCTGTTTTTT. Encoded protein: CASSPGTGGFTGELFF.

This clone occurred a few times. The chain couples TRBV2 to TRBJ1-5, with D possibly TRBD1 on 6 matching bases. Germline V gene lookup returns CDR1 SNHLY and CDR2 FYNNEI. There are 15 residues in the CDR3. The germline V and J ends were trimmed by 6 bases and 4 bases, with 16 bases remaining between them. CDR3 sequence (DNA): TGTGCCAGCAGGGGCGTCGGGACACGTAATCAGCCCCAGCATTTT. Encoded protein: CASRGVGTRNQPQHF.

This CDR3 is CASSLDTSPGELFF. The CDR3 DNA reads TGTGCCAGCAGCTTAGACACTTCCCCCGGGGAGCTGTTTTTT. The chain uses TRBV11-3 and TRBJ2-2, with D hard to call. The germline gives CDR1 SGHNT, CDR2 YENEEA. V lost 0 bases and J 6 bases, leaving 8 bases between the germline ends. CDR3 length: 14 amino acids.

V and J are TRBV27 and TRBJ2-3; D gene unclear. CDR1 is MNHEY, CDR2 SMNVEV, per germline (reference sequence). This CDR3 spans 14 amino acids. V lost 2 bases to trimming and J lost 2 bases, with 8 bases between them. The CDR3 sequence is CASSLLRFTDTQYF. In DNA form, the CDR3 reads TGTGCCAGCAGTTTACTACGGTTCACAGATACGCAGTATTTT.

CDR3 sequence: CASSHDPDTGREGYTF. The CDR3 DNA is TGCGCCAGCAGCCACGATCCCGATACAGGGAGAGAAGGCTACACCTTC. J is TRBJ1-2 and V is TRBV4-1, with D perhaps matching TRBD1 (6 bases). Germline V gives CDR1 MGHRA, CDR2 YSYEKL. Between the trimmed V and J ends, which lost 3 bases and 8 bases, there was a span of 22 bases. The CDR3 loop spans 16 amino acids.

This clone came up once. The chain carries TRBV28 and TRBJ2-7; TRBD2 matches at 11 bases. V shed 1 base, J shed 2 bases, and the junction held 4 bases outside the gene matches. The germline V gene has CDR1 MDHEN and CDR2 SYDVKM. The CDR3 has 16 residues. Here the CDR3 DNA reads TGTGCCAGCAGTTTATACACTAGCGGGGGCCCCTACGAGCAGTACTTC. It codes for CASSLYTSGGPYEQYF.

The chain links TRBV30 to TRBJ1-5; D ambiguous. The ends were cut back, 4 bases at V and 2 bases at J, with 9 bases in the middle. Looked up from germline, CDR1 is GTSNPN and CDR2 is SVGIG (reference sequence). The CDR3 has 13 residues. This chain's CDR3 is CAWKPGGNQPQHF. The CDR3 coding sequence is TGTGCCTGGAAGCCCGGGGGCAATCAGCCCCAGCATTTT.

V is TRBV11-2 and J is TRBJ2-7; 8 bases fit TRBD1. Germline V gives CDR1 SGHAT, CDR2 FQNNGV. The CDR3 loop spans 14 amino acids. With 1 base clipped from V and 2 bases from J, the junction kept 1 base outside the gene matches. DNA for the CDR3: TGTGCCAGCAGCTTAGGACAGGGGACCTACGAGCAGTACTTC. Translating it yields CASSLGQGTYEQYF.

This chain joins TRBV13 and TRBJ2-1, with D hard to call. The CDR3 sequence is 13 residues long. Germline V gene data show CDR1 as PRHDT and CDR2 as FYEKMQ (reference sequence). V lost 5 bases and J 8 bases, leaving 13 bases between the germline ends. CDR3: CASSPVSGHEQFF. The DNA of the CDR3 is TGTGCCAGCAGCCCCGTCTCTGGGCATGAGCAGTTCTTC.

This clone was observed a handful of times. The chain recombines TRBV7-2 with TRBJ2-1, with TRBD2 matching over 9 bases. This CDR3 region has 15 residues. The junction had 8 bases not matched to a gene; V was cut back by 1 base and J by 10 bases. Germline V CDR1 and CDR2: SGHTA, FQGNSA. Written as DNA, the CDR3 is TGTGCCAGCAGCTTAGGGTTAGCGGGAGTAGTGGAGCAGTTCTTC. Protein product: CASSLGLAGVVEQFF.

The CDR3 is CASSQTGTGPSLNQPQHF. CDR3 bases: TGTGCCAGCAGCCAAACGGGGACAGGGCCCTCTTTGAATCAGCCCCAGCATTTT. The V call is TRBV16, the J call TRBJ1-5, with 9 bases that match TRBD1. Germline values: CDR1 KGHSY, CDR2 FQNENV. The CDR3 spans 18 residues. Unmatched junction bases numbered 12, after V lost 2 bases and J lost 4 bases.

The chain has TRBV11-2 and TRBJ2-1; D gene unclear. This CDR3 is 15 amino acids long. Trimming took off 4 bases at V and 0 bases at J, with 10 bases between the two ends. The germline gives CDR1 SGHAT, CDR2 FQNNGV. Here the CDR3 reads CASSSTASSYNEQFF. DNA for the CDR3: TGTGCCAGCAGCTCCACAGCCAGCTCCTACAATGAGCAGTTCTTC. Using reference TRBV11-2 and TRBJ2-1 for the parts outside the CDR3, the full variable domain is EAGVAQSPRYKIIEKRQSVAFWCNPISGHATLYWYQQILGQGPKLLIQFQNNGVVDDSQLPKDRFSAERLKGVDSTLKIQPAKLEDSAVYLCASSSTASSYNEQFFGPGTRLTVL.

The CDR3 DNA follows: TGTGCCAGCAGTGACTCGTCGGTTTATCAGCCCCAGCATTTT. Translation gives CASSDSSVYQPQHF. V gene TRBV6-1 combines with J gene TRBJ1-5, with no clear D. This CDR3 is 14 amino acids long. CDR1 and CDR2 (germline): MNHNS, SASEGT. V lost 3 bases, J lost 5 bases, and 11 bases lay in between.

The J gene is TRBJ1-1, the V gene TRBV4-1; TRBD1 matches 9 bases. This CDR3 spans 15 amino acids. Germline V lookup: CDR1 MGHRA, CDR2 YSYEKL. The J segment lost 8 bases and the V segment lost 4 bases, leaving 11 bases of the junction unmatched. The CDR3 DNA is TGCGCCAGCAGCCGGGACAGGGTGGCCCGAGGGGAAGCTTTCTTT. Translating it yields CASSRDRVARGEAFF.

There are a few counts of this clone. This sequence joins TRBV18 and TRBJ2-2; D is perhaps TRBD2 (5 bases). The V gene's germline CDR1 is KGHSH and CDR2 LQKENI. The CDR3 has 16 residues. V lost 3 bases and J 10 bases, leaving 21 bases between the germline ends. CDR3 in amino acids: CASSPRTGLAAMELFF. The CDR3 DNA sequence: TGTGCCAGCTCACCCAGAACCGGGCTAGCTGCTATGGAGCTGTTTTTT.

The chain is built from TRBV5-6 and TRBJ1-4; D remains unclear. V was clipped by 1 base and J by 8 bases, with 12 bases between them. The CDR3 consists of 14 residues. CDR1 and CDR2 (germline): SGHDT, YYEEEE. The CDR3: CASSLTVFAEKLFF. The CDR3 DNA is TGTGCCAGCAGCTTGACAGTGTTCGCAGAAAAACTGTTTTTT. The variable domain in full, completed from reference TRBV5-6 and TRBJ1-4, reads DAGVTQSPTHLIKTRGQQVTLRCSPKSGHDTVSWYQQALGQGPQFIFQYYEEEERQRGNFPDRFSGHQFPNYSSELNVNALLLGDSALYLCASSLTVFAEKLFFGSGTQLSVL.

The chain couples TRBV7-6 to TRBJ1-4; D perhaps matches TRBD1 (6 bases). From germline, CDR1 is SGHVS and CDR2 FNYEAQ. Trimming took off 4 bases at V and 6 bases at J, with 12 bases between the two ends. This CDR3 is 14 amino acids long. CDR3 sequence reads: CASSWDTQYEKLFF. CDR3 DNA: TGTGCCAGCAGCTGGGACACCCAGTATGAAAAACTGTTTTTT.

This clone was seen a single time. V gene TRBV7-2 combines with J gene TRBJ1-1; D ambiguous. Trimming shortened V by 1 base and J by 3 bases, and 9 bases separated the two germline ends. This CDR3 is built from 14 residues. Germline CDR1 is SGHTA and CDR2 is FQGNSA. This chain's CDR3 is CASSLGEGYTEAFF. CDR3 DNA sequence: TGTGCCAGCAGCTTAGGGGAGGGATACACTGAAGCTTTCTTT.

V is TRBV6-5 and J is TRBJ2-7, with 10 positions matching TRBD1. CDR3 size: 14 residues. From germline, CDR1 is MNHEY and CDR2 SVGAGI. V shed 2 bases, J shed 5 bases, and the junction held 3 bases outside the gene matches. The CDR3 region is CASSYGTGVHEQYF. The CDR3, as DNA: TGTGCCAGCAGTTACGGGACAGGGGTACACGAGCAGTACTTC.

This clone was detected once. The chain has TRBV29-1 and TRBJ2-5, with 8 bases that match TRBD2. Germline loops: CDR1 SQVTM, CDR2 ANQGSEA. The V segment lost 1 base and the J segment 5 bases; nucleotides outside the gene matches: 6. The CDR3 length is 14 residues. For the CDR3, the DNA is TGCAGCGTTGAAGGGCCAGCGGGAGTTGAGACCCAGTACTTC. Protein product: CSVEGPAGVETQYF.

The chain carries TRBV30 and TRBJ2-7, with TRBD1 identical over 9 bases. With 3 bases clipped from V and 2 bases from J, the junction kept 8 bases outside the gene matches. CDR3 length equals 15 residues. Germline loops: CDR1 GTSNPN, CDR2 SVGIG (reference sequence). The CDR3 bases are TGTGCCTGGAGGGGGGCGGGGACAGGGACCTACGAGCAGTACTTC. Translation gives CAWRGAGTGTYEQYF.

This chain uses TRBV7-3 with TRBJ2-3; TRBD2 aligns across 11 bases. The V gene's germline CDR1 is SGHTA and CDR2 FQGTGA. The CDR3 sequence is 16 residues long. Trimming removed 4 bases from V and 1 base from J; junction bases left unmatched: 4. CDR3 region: CASSSIAGGGTDTQYF. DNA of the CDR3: TGTGCCAGCAGCTCAATAGCGGGGGGGGGCACAGATACGCAGTATTTT.

The CDR3 DNA sequence: TGTGCCAGCAGCTCATCACAGGGCTCCTACAATGAGCAGTTCTTC. It yields the protein CASSSSQGSYNEQFF. The chain recombines TRBV7-2 with TRBJ2-1; tentatively, D is TRBD1 (6 bases). In germline, CDR1 is SGHTA, CDR2 FQGNSA. The V and J ends lost 4 bases and 0 bases respectively, with 10 bases between them. This CDR3 contains 15 residues.

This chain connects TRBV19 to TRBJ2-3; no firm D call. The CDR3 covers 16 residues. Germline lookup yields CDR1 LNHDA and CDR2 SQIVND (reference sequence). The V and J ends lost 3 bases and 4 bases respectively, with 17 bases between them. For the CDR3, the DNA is TGTGCCAGTAGTATTTGGGCCCCCACCTCTGCAGATACGCAGTATTTT. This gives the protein CASSIWAPTSADTQYF.